This passage covers 24 T cell receptor beta chains from one sample sequenced in a study of identical twins (dated by TCRdb to about 2016). Receptors were amplified or captured by 5' RACE. The data were produced on an Illumina HiSeq 2000. TCRdb passed the public sequencing reads through fastp at Q25 and MiXCR, retaining productive beta sequences. Rows with a matching CDR3 protein are joined into one entry that keeps the most common DNA and genes. This sample is represented by roughly 490,000 distinct CDR3 sequences; around 15% of them were singletons. Of the sample, approximately 0.9% is held by the ten largest clones. These data are also associated with another study on yellow fever vaccine responses in identical twins.

The sequencing input was CD4+ T cells sorted from blood. All receptors derive from a woman aged 18-29 years in good health.

The V gene is TRBV11-2, the J gene TRBJ2-4; 7 bases match TRBD2. The CDR3 consists of 16 residues. Germline CDR1 SGHAT, CDR2 FQNNGV. J gave up 0 bases and V 5 bases, and 7 bases lay outside the gene matches. CDR3 loop: CASSPRGREAKNIQYF. CDR3 coding DNA: TGTGCCAGCAGCCCCAGAGGGAGGGAAGCCAAAAACATTCAGTACTTC.

This sequence joins TRBV7-9 and TRBJ2-7; D gene uncertain. The V end lost 1 base, the J end lost 7 bases, and 5 bases lay between the germline ends. The germline CDR1 and CDR2 sequences are SEHNR and FQNEAQ (reference sequence). The CDR3 length is 11 residues. DNA of the CDR3: TGTGCCAGCAGCTTAGGGGAAGAGCAGTACTTC. Amino acid sequence: CASSLGEEQYF.

The chain couples TRBV5-5 to TRBJ1-4; 8 nucleotides align to TRBD1. Germline CDR1 and CDR2: SGHKS and YYEKEE (reference sequence). The ends lost 3 bases at V and 5 bases at J; junction bases unmatched: 3. This CDR3 has 14 amino acids. CDR3 coding DNA: TGTGCCAGCAGCTGGGGGGACAGGAATGAAAAACTGTTTTTT. Translated: CASSWGDRNEKLFF.

This clonotype was detected many times. V and J are TRBV5-1 and TRBJ1-1; the D is unclear. The CDR3 has 13 residues. V lost 4 bases and J 1 base, leaving 8 bases between the germline ends. Per germline, CDR1 SGHRS and CDR2 YFSETQ. This CDR3 is CASSRQANTEAFF. The CDR3 bases are TGCGCCAGCAGCCGGCAGGCGAACACTGAAGCTTTCTTT.

This clonotype was seen ten or more times. V usage is TRBV6-1 and J usage is TRBJ2-3; 12 bases match TRBD2. The J segment lost 6 bases and the V segment lost 6 bases, leaving 1 base of the junction unmatched. This CDR3 contains 13 residues. Germline V gene data show CDR1 as MNHNS and CDR2 as SASEGT. CDR3 loop: CASRGLAGDTQYF. The CDR3 bases are TGTGCCAGCAGGGGACTAGCGGGCGATACGCAGTATTTT.

This clonotype showed up just a few times. This chain links TRBV5-1 with TRBJ1-3; the D gene is possibly TRBD1 (5 bases). The germline V gene encodes CDR1 SGHRS and CDR2 YFSETQ. There are 15 residues in the CDR3. V shed 4 bases and J shed 8 bases, with 19 bases lying between them. The CDR3 sequence is CASSLGPDPRDTIYF. In nucleotides, the CDR3 is TGCGCCAGCAGCCTGGGACCAGACCCCCGTGACACCATATATTTT.

This chain connects TRBV7-9 to TRBJ2-7; 8 positions agree with TRBD1. V lost 7 bases, J lost 3 bases, and 8 bases stayed unmatched. CDR3 size: 14 residues. Germline-derived CDR1 and CDR2 are SEHNR and FQNEAQ (reference sequence). As DNA, the CDR3 is TGTGCCAGCACGGGACAGGTCTTTGGCTACGAGCAGTACTTC. It yields the protein CASTGQVFGYEQYF.

In its sample, this clonotype was seen a few times. The CDR3 here is CAWSVLRTRPNGYTF. The CDR3 DNA follows: TGTGCCTGGAGTGTACTACGGACAAGACCGAATGGCTACACCTTC. The J gene is TRBJ1-2, the V gene TRBV30, with D perhaps matching TRBD1 (5 bases). The CDR3 runs to 15 residues. CDR1 and CDR2 from the germline V gene are GTSNPN and SVGIG (reference sequence). With 0 bases removed from V and 6 bases from J, the gap between germline ends came to 17 bases.

V is TRBV18 and J is TRBJ2-1, with 10 nucleotides matching TRBD2. This CDR3 region has 15 residues. V lost 3 bases and J lost 9; bases outside the gene matches: 8. The germline gives CDR1 KGHSH, CDR2 LQKENI. CDR3 sequence: CASSPRASGSGEQFF. In nucleotides, the CDR3 is TGTGCCAGCTCACCGAGGGCTAGCGGGAGTGGTGAGCAGTTCTTC.

This clonotype appeared many times. The chain recombines TRBV6-2 or TRBV6-3 with TRBJ1-5; D uncertain. Between the trimmed V and J ends, which lost 2 bases and 7 bases, there was a span of 9 bases. CDR1 is MNHEY, CDR2 SVGEGT, per germline. CDR3 length: 13 amino acids. In DNA, the CDR3 is TGTGCCAGCAGTTACGAGGGAAGCCAGCCCCAGCATTTT. Translated, it gives CASSYEGSQPQHF.

This sequence joins TRBV28 and TRBJ2-7, with TRBD2 as a possible D gene (7 bases). Trimming took 4 bases from V and 0 from J, leaving 19 bases between them. Germline assignment: CDR1 MDHEN and CDR2 SYDVKM. The CDR3 extends over 17 amino acids. In DNA form, the CDR3 reads TGTGCCAGCAGTTCCGCCCCCCGGCGGGGGCCCTCCTACGAGCAGTACTTC. This codes for CASSSAPRRGPSYEQYF. The full variable domain, its missing parts supplied by reference TRBV28 and TRBJ2-7, is DVKVTQSSRYLVKRTGEKVFLECVQDMDHENMFWYRQDPGLGLRLIYFSYDVKMKEKGDIPEGYSVSREKKERFSLILESASTNQTSMYLCASSSAPRRGPSYEQYFGPGTRLTVT.

This clonotype turned up a few times. V is TRBV11-2 and J is TRBJ2-3, with D hard to call. Germline V gene lookup returns CDR1 SGHAT and CDR2 FQNNGV. The CDR3 has 15 residues. The V end was cut by 5 bases, the J end by 0 bases, with 12 bases between. CDR3 in DNA: TGTGCCAGCAGCAATCCCCCTTTGAGCACAGATACGCAGTATTTT. Amino acids: CASSNPPLSTDTQYF.

In its sample, this clonotype was seen a few times. J is TRBJ1-2 and V is TRBV30; TRBD1 might be the D (5 bases). The V end lost 5 bases, the J end lost 1 base, and 11 bases lay between the germline ends. The germline V gene has CDR1 GTSNPN and CDR2 SVGIG (reference sequence). The CDR3 spans 13 residues. The CDR3 reads CAWVGRDNYGYTF. Here the CDR3 DNA reads TGTGCCTGGGTGGGCAGGGATAACTATGGCTACACCTTC.

This clonotype occurred a few times. The chain combines TRBV5-1 with TRBJ2-1; 8 bases are shared with TRBD2. Germline-derived CDR1 and CDR2 are SGHRS and YFSETQ. V lost 0 bases to trimming and J lost 3 bases; unmatched junction nucleotides: 2. There are 15 residues in the CDR3. The CDR3 coding sequence is TGCGCCAGCAGCTTGGTAGCGGGAATCTACAATGAGCAGTTCTTC. Translated: CASSLVAGIYNEQFF. The whole variable domain, filled in from reference TRBV5-1 and TRBJ2-1, reads KAGVTQTPRYLIKTRGQQVTLSCSPISGHRSVSWYQQTPGQGLQFLFEYFSETQRNKGNFPGRFSGRQFSNSRSEMNVSTLELGDSALYLCASSLVAGIYNEQFFGPGTRLTVL.

This clonotype has only a few counts. The V call is TRBV3-1, the J call TRBJ2-1; D might be TRBD2 (6 bases). Germline CDR1 LGHDT, CDR2 YNNKEL (reference sequence). V lost 3 bases to trimming and J lost 7 bases, with 19 bases between them. The CDR3 extends over 16 amino acids. The CDR3 DNA is TGTGCCAGCAGCCACTTGTCGGGAGTCTTCTCGAATGAGCAGTTCTTC. It yields the protein CASSHLSGVFSNEQFF.

This clonotype was observed a few times. The chain uses TRBV5-1 and TRBJ2-3, with D maybe TRBD2 (5 bases). The ends were cut back, 4 bases at V and 5 bases at J, with 14 bases in the middle. CDR3 length: 14 amino acids. The germline V gene has CDR1 SGHRS and CDR2 YFSETQ. The CDR3 sequence: CASSQKGAGDTQYF. The CDR3 nucleotides read TGCGCCAGCAGCCAAAAGGGAGCTGGAGATACGCAGTATTTT.

This chain joins TRBV18 and TRBJ1-1; TRBD1 agrees at 10 bases. The CDR3 runs 15 residues. Germline CDR1 is KGHSH and CDR2 is LQKENI. J gave up 4 bases and V 4 bases, and 6 bases lay outside the gene matches. The DNA of the CDR3 is TGTGCCAGCTCACAAACGGACAGGGGGGGCACTGAAGCTTTCTTT. It specifies CASSQTDRGGTEAFF.

This clonotype was picked up many times. This sequence joins TRBV29-1 and TRBJ1-3; D remains unclear. Trimming removed 5 bases at V and 1 base at J, with 6 bases between. Germline loops: CDR1 SQVTM, CDR2 ANQGSEA. The CDR3 is 12 residues long. CDR3 loop: CSVIISGNTIYF. CDR3 in DNA: TGCAGCGTTATCATTTCTGGAAACACCATATATTTT. Using reference TRBV29-1 and TRBJ1-3 for the parts outside the CDR3, the full variable domain is SAVISQKPSRDICQRGTSLTIQCQVDSQVTMMFWYRQQPGQSLTLIATANQGSEATYESGFVIDKFPISRPNLTFSTLTVSNMSPEDSSIYLCSVIISGNTIYFGEGSWLTVV.

This clonotype has a handful of counts. V is TRBV12-3 or TRBV12-4 and J is TRBJ2-3; 7 nucleotides agree with TRBD1. Germline trimming cut 5 bases from V and 5 bases from J; bases unmatched to any gene: 10. This CDR3 contains 15 residues. CDR3 sequence: CASSQGIQGIDTQYF. DNA for the CDR3: TGTGCCAGCAGTCAGGGGATACAGGGGATAGATACGCAGTATTTT.

The rearrangement joins TRBV5-1 to TRBJ1-1; 8 bases map to TRBD1. J gave up 2 bases and V 4 bases, and 7 bases lay outside the gene matches. Per the germline V gene, CDR1 is SGHRS and CDR2 is YFSETQ. This CDR3 has 15 residues. In DNA form, the CDR3 reads TGCGCCAGCAGCGTTGACAGGGGCCCAAACACTGAAGCTTTCTTT. Translation: CASSVDRGPNTEAFF. The variable domain in full, completed from reference TRBV5-1 and TRBJ1-1, reads KAGVTQTPRYLIKTRGQQVTLSCSPISGHRSVSWYQQTPGQGLQFLFEYFSETQRNKGNFPGRFSGRQFSNSRSEMNVSTLELGDSALYLCASSVDRGPNTEAFFGQGTRLTVV.

This clonotype has just a few counts. The rearrangement links TRBV2 to TRBJ2-5; D not certain. The CDR3 has 14 amino acids. CDR1 is SNHLY and CDR2 is FYNNEI in the germline V gene. The V and J ends lost 6 bases and 5 bases respectively, with 16 bases between them. As DNA, the CDR3 is TGTGCCAGCAGACCATCGTTCGGAGTGGAGACCCAGTACTTC. Translating gives CASRPSFGVETQYF.

The chain uses TRBV27 and TRBJ2-1; TRBD2 matches at 12 bases. Looked up from germline, CDR1 is MNHEY and CDR2 is SMNVEV (reference sequence). The J segment lost 8 bases and the V segment lost 3 bases, leaving 8 bases of the junction unmatched. The CDR3 consists of 16 residues. The CDR3 sequence is CASSFPLAGGLDEQFF. As DNA, the CDR3 is TGTGCCAGCAGTTTTCCGCTAGCGGGGGGGCTCGATGAGCAGTTCTTC.

The sample holds a few counts of this clonotype. The chain is built from TRBV5-5 and TRBJ2-7; 7 bases line up with TRBD2. J was trimmed by 7 bases and V by 0 bases; bases with no gene match: 7. The CDR3 is 14 amino acids. The germline CDR1 and CDR2 sequences are SGHKS and YYEKEE (reference sequence). DNA for the CDR3: TGTGCCAGCAGCTTGGGGGAGGGTTCGGGTGAGCAGTACTTC. This gives the protein CASSLGEGSGEQYF. The whole variable domain, remainder taken from reference TRBV5-5 and TRBJ2-7, is DAGVTQSPTHLIKTRGQQVTLRCSPISGHKSVSWYQQVLGQGPQFIFQYYEKEERGRGNFPDRFSARQFPNYSSELNVNALLLGDSALYLCASSLGEGSGEQYFGPGTRLTVT.

The chain is built from TRBV2 and TRBJ2-1; D is unclear. V was cut by 1 base and J by 5 bases, with 15 bases left in between. The CDR3 is made up of 16 amino acids. The germline V gene encodes CDR1 SNHLY and CDR2 FYNNEI. The chain's CDR3 is CASSEVEVAPNNEQFF. CDR3 nucleotides: TGTGCCAGCAGTGAAGTTGAAGTTGCCCCGAACAATGAGCAGTTCTTC.